The clone carrying this TCR beta chain was found a few times. These data come from a study of T cells in Graves' hyperthyroidism and ophthalmopathy. V trimming: 2 bases; J trimming: 5 bases; junction bases outside the gene matches: 10. CDR3 length: 16 residues. Germline V gives CDR1 SGHAT, CDR2 FQNNGV. Template material for amplifying TCR beta CDR3 regions consisted of RNA transcripts. With the HTBI primer set, the TCR CDR3 went through a first round of RT-PCR. In TCRdb, the multiplex PCR reads were re-called with MiXCR into one record per CDR3 protein. The repertoire holds 300,000 to 450,000 distinct CDR3 sequences, with 25% as singletons.

V is TRBV11-2 and J is TRBJ2-7; 9 positions match TRBD2. The origin of this receptor is a man aged 50 to 60 with Graves' hyperthyroidism. Sequencing was done on a sample of blood. Written as DNA, the CDR3 is TGTGCCAGCAGCTTATCAGTAGCGGGAGTGGGAAACGAGCAGTACTTC. This gives the protein CASSLSVAGVGNEQYF.